The clone carrying this T cell receptor beta chain was observed a handful of times. Donor samples were obtained from healthy Caucasian individuals from Russia, aged about 6 to 95. Total RNA was extracted at no less than 6 micrograms per sample. This sample stems from a study of blood T cells in healthy people across ages. V gave up 0 bases and J gave up 6 bases, with 17 bases separating them. The CDR3 is made up of 16 amino acids. CDR1 and CDR2 (germline): SGHTA, FQGNSA. A second roughly 6 to 12 cycle PCR used barcoded and J-beta primers. Each cDNA molecule was tagged by a template-switch adaptor with 12 random nucleotides. TCRdb used MiXCR to reprocess the 5' RACE reads, holding one entry per CDR3 protein. The data hold about 2 million distinct CDR3 sequences, with roughly 50% observed a single time.

This clonotype was obtained from a woman aged 40 to 49 in good health. The V call is TRBV7-2, the J call TRBJ2-5; TRBD1 might be the D (6 bases). The sequenced sample consisted of blood. CDR3 sequence: CASSLALSIGQQTQYF. CDR3 DNA: TGTGCCAGCAGCTTAGCGCTTTCTATTGGACAGCAGACCCAGTACTTC.